This TCR beta chain was obtained from a study of blood T cells in healthy people across ages. The study's findings and limits: Changes in expanded clonotypes were possibly confounded, as the CMV status of donors was unknown.

In its sample, this clonotype was seen a few times. Its antigen is currently unknown. Combining a sample-barcoded 5' primer with a J-beta primer mix, a second PCR ran for 7 to 11 cycles. Using its own MiXCR run on the 5' RACE reads, TCRdb lists one record per CDR3 protein. The table has around 1.5 million distinct CDR3 sequences, roughly 64% seen once. The specimen sequenced was blood. The receptor's source is a man aged 18 to 30 in good health.

CDR3 region: CASRQVGVEQYF. The CDR3, as DNA: TGTGCCAGCAGACAAGTCGGGGTCGAGCAGTACTTC. The J gene is TRBJ2-7, the V gene TRBV28; tentative D call: TRBD2 (5 bases). This CDR3 has 12 amino acids. Trimming pared 6 bases from V and 6 bases from J, leaving 12 bases between. Germline CDR1 is MDHEN and CDR2 is SYDVKM.